This TCR beta chain comes out of a study of blood T cell repertoires in COVID-19. This clone was observed a few times. Per the germline V gene, CDR1 is SGHTA and CDR2 is FQGTGA. The V end lost 4 bases, the J end lost 6 bases, and 15 bases lay between the germline ends. This CDR3 is 14 amino acids long. Sequenced by immunoSEQ multiplex PCR; TCRdb stores in-frame clones only, minus some. The data contain about 120,000 clones, over 60% of them singletons. The sample consisted of peripheral blood. This TCR was recovered from a man aged 70 or older with acute or convalescent COVID-19. This rearrangement joins TRBV7-3 to TRBJ1-1, with a possible D match to TRBD1 (6 bases). The CDR3, as DNA: TGTGCCAGCAGCTCTCTAGGGGGTTTGGCTGAAGCTTTCTTT. Protein product: CASSSLGGLAEAFF.